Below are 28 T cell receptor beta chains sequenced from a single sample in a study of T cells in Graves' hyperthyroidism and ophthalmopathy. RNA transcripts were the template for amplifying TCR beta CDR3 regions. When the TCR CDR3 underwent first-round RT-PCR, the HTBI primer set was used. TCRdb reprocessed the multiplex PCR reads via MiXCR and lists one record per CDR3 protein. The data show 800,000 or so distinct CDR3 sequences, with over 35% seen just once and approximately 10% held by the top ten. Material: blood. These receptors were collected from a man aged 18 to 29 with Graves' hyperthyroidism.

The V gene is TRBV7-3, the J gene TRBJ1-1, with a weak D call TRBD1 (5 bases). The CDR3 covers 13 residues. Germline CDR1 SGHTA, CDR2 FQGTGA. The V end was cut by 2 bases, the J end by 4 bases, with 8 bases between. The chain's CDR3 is CASSLWQGTEAFF. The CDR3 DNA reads TGTGCCAGCAGCTTATGGCAGGGCACTGAAGCTTTCTTT.

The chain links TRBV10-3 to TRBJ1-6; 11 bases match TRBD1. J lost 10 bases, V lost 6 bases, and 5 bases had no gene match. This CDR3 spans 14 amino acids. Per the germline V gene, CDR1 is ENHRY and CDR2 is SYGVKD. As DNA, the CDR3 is TGTGCCATCAGCGGGGACAGGGGGACCTCACCCCTCCACTTT. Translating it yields CAISGDRGTSPLHF.

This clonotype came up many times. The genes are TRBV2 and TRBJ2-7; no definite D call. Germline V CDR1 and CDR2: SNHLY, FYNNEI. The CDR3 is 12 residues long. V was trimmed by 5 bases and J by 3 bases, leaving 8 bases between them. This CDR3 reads CASSSTYYEQYF. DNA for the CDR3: TGTGCCAGCAGTTCAACCTACTACGAGCAGTACTTC.

Here the CDR3 reads CAIGGATDTQYF. The CDR3, as DNA: TGTGCCATCGGGGGGGCCACAGATACGCAGTATTTT. V usage is TRBV10-3 and J usage is TRBJ2-3; D possibly corresponds to TRBD2 (7 bases). Trimming stripped 8 bases from V and 2 bases from J, with 8 bases between. CDR1 is ENHRY, CDR2 SYGVKD, per germline. The CDR3 is 12 residues long.

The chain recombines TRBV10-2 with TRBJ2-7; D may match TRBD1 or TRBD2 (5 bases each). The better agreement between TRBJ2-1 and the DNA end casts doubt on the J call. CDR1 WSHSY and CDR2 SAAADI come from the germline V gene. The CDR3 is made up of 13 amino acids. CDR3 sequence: CASSELRGNEQFF. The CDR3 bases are TGCGCCAGCAGTGAGTTGAGGGGCAATGAGCAGTTCTTC.

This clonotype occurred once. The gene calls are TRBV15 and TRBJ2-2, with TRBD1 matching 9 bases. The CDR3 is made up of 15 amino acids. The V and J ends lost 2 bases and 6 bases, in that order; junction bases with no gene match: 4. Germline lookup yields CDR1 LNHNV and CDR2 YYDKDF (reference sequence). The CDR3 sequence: CATSRRQGGSGELFF. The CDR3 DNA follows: TGTGCCACCAGCAGACGACAGGGGGGATCCGGGGAGCTGTTTTTT.

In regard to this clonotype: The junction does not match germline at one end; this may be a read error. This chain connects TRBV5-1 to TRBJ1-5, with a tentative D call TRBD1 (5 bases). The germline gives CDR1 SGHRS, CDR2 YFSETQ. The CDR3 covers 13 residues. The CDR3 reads CANSGGADQPQHF. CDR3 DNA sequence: TGCGCCAACAGCGGCGGGGCGGATCAGCCCCAGCATTTT.

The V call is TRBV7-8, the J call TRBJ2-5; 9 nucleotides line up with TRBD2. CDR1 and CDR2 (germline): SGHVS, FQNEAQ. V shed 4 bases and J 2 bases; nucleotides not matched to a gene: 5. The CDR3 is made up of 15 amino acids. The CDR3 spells CASSSGGGGQETQYF. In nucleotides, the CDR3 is TGTGCCAGCAGCTCTGGCGGGGGGGGACAAGAGACCCAGTACTTC.

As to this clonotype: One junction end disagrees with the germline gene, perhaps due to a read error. The CDR3 region has the DNA TGTGCCAGCAGTTACCCCACGTTGGGACTGCGAAGCTACGAGCAGTGCTTC. Its protein is CASSYPTLGLRSYEQCF. The V and J genes are TRBV6-5 and TRBJ2-7, with D possibly TRBD2 on 6 matching bases. Looked up from germline, CDR1 is MNHEY and CDR2 is SVGAGI. The CDR3 is 17 amino acids.

The CDR3 here is CAAEDPGQGYGYTF. CDR3 in DNA: TGTGCCGCCGAAGACCCGGGACAGGGGTATGGCTACACCTTC. The rearrangement uses TRBV13 and TRBJ1-2, with TRBD1 matching 10 bases. Germline V CDR1 and CDR2: PRHDT, FYEKMQ (reference sequence). The V and J ends lost 11 bases and 5 bases, in that order; junction bases with no gene match: 11. CDR3 size: 14 residues.

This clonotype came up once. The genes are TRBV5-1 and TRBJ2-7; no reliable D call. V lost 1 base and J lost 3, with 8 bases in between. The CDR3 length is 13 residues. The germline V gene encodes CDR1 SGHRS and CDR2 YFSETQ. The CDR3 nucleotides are TGCGCCAGCAGCTTGAAAGCCTACTACGAGCAGTACTTC. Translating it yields CASSLKAYYEQYF.

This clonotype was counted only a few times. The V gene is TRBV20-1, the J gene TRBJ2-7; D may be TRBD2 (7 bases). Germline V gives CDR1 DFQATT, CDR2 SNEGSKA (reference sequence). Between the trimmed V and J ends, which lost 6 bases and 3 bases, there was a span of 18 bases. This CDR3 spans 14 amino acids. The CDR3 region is CSAAGAGALYEQYF. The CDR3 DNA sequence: TGCAGTGCCGCGGGAGCAGGGGCTCTCTACGAGCAGTACTTC.

The CDR3 coding sequence is TGTGCCAGCAGCGTAGCCGGAGGGACAGGGCATCAGCCCCAGCATTTT. Protein sequence: CASSVAGGTGHQPQHF. The chain carries TRBV9 and TRBJ1-5, with 9 bases that match TRBD1. After removal of 0 bases from V and 5 bases from J, the junction contained 6 bases not matched to a gene. From germline, CDR1 is SGDLS and CDR2 YYNGEE. The CDR3 loop spans 16 amino acids.

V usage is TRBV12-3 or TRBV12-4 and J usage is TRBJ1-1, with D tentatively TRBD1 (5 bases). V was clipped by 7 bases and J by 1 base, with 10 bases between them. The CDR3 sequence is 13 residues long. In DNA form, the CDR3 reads TGTGCCAGCACCCTCAGGGAGAACACTGAAGCTTTCTTT. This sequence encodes CASTLRENTEAFF.

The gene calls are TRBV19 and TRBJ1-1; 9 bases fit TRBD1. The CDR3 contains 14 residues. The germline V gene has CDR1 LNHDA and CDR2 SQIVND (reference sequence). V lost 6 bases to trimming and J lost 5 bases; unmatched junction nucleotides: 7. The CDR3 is CASSIQGAGTEAFF. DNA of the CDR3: TGTGCCAGTAGCATACAGGGGGCAGGAACTGAAGCTTTCTTT.

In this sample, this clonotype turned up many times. The DNA for the CDR3 is TGTGCCAGCAGTGAACGGACACAAGAGACCCAGTACTTC. Translated, it gives CASSERTQETQYF. This chain joins TRBV2 and TRBJ2-5, with D tentatively TRBD1 (5 bases). V lost 2 bases and J lost 2, with 6 bases in between. CDR3 size: 13 residues. Germline CDR1 reads SNHLY; CDR2 reads FYNNEI. The variable domain in full, with the rest retrieved from reference TRBV2 and TRBJ2-5, is EPEVTQTPSHQVTQMGQEVILRCVPISNHLYFYWYRQILGQKVEFLVSFYNNEISEKSEIFDDQFSVERPDGSNFTLKIRSTKLEDSAMYFCASSERTQETQYFGPGTRLLVL.

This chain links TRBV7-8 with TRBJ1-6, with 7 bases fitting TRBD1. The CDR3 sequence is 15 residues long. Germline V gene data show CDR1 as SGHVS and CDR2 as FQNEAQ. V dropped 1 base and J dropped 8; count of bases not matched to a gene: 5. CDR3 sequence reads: CASSLGGTVYSPLHF. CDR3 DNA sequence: TGTGCCAGCAGCTTAGGGGGGACAGTTTATTCACCCCTCCACTTT. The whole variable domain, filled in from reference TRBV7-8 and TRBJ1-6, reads GAGVSQSPRYKVAKRGQDVALRCDPISGHVSLFWYQQALGQGPEFLTYFQNEAQLDKSGLPSDRFFAERPEGSVSTLKIQRTQQEDSAVYLCASSLGGTVYSPLHFGNGTRLTVT.

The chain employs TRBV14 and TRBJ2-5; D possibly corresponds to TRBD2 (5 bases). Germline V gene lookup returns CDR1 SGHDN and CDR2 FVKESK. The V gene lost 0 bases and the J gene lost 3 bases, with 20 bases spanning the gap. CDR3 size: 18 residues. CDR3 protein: CASSQDVAGWAGEETQYF. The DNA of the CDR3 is TGTGCCAGCAGCCAAGATGTCGCAGGTTGGGCCGGGGAAGAGACCCAGTACTTC.

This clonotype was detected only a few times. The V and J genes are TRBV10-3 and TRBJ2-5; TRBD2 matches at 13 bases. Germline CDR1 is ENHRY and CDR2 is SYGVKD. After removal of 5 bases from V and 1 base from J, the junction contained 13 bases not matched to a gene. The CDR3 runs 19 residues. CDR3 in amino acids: CAISTGTGGLAGPQETQYF. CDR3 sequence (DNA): TGTGCCATCAGTACCGGGACAGGGGGACTAGCGGGGCCCCAAGAGACCCAGTACTTC.

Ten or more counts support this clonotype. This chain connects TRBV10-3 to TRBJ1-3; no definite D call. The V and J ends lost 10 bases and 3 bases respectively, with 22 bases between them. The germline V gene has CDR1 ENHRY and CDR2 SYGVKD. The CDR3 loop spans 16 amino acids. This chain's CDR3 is CATTLELVGGGNTIYF. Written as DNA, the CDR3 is TGTGCCACCACCCTTGAGCTAGTTGGAGGTGGAAACACCATATATTTT.

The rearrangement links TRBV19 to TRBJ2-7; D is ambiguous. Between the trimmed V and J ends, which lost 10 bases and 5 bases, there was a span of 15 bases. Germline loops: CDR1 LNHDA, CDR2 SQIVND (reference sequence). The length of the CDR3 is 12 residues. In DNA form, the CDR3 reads TGTGCCACCTCTTGGGGTAGGGACGAGCAGTACTTC. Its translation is CATSWGRDEQYF.

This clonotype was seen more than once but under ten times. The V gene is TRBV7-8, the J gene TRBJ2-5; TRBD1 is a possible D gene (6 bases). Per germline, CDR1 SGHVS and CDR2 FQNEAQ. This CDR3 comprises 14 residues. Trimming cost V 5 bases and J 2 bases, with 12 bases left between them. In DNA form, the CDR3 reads TGTGCCAGCAGCCCGGGACACAGGCAAGAGACCCAGTACTTC. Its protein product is CASSPGHRQETQYF.

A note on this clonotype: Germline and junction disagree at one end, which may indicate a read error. Here the CDR3 reads CSVIRENSYGQYF. The CDR3 coding sequence is TGCAGCGTTATCCGGGAGAACTCCTACGGGCAGTACTTC. This chain links TRBV29-1 with TRBJ2-7, with TRBD2 as a possible D gene (6 bases). Per the germline V gene, CDR1 is SQVTM and CDR2 is ANQGSEA. This CDR3 spans 13 amino acids.

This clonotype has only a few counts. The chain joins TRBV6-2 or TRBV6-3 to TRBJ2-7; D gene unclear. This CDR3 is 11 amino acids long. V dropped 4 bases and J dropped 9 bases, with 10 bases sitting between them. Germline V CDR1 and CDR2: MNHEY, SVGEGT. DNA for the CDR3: TGTGCCAGCAGTTCATCGACCGCGCAGTACTTC. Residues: CASSSSTAQYF.

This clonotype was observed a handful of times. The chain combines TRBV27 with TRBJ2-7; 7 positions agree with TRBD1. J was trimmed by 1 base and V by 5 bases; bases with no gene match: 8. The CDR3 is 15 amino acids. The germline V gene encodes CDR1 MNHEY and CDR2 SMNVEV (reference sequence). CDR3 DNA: TGTGCCAGCAGTCCGATGGGACAGCCTTCCTACGAGCAGTACTTC. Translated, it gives CASSPMGQPSYEQYF.

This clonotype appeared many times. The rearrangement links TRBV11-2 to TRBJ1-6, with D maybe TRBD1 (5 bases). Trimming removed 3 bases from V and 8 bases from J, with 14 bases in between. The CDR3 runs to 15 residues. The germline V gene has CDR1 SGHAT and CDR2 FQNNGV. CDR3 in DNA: TGTGCCAGCAGCTTGGCCGGGACTGGATATTCACCCCTCCACTTT. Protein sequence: CASSLAGTGYSPLHF.

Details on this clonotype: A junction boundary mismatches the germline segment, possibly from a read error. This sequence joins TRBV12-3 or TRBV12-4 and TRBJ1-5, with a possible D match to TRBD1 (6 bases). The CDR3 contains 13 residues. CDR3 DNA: TGTGCCAGCAGTTTAGGCTCCGGACAGCCCCAGCTTTTT. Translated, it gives CASSLGSGQPQLF.

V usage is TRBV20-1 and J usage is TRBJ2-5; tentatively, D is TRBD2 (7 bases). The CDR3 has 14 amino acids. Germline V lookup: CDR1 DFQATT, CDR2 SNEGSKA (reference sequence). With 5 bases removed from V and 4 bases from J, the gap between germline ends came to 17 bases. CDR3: CSAARGAGRETQYF. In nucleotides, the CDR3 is TGCAGTGCTGCACGGGGGGCCGGGAGAGAGACCCAGTACTTC.